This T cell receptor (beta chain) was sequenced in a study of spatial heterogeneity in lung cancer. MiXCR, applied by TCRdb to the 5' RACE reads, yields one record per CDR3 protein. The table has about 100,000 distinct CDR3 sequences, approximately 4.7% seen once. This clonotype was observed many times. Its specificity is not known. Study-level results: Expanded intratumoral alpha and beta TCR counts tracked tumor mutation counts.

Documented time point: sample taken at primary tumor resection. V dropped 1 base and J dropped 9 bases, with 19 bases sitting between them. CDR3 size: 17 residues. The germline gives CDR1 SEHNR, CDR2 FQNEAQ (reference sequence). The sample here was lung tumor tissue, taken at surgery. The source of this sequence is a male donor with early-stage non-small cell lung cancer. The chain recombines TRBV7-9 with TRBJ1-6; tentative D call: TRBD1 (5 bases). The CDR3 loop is CASSLGLWQGFGSPLHF. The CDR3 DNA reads TGTGCCAGCAGCTTAGGCCTGTGGCAGGGTTTTGGTTCACCCCTCCACTTT.